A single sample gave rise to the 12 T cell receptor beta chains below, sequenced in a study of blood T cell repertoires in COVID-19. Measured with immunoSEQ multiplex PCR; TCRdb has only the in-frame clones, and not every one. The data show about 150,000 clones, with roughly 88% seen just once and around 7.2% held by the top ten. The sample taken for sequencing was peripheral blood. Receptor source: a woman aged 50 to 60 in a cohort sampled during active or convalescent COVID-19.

In DNA, the CDR3 is TGTGCCACCAGTGACCCGGGACAGGGGGATAATGAAAAACTGTTTTTT. Translated, it gives CATSDPGQGDNEKLFF. The rearrangement links TRBV24-1 to TRBJ1-4, with 11 bases fitting TRBD1. The CDR3 spans 16 residues. CDR1 and CDR2 (germline): KGHDR, SFDVKD. V lost 4 bases and J lost 4; bases outside the gene matches: 4.

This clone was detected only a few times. The CDR3 loop reads CASSIPGQGAEAFF. CDR3 in DNA: TGTGCCAGTAGTATACCGGGACAGGGGGCTGAAGCTTTCTTT. The chain employs TRBV19 and TRBJ1-1; 11 bases are shared with TRBD1. CDR1 and CDR2 from the germline V gene are LNHDA and SQIVND (reference sequence). The CDR3 covers 14 residues. Germline trimming cut 2 bases from V and 6 bases from J; bases unmatched to any gene: 2.

The CDR3 DNA reads TGTGCCAGCAGAGGACAGGAAGGGAAGCCCCAGCATTTT. Translated, it gives CASRGQEGKPQHF. The chain uses TRBV12-3 or TRBV12-4 and TRBJ1-5; 7 bases map to TRBD1. The junction had 7 bases not matched to a gene; V was cut back by 6 bases and J by 8 bases. The CDR3 is 13 amino acids.

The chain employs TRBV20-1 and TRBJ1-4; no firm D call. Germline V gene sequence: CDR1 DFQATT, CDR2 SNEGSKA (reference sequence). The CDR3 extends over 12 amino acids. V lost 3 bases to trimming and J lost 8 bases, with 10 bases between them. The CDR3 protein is CSASMGSEKLFF. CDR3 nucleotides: TGCAGTGCTAGTATGGGGAGCGAAAAACTGTTTTTT.

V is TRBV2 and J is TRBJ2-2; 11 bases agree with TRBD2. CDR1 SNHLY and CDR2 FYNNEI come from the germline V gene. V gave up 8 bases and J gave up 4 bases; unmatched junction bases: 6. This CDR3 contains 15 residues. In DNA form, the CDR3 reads TGTGCCAGCCGACTCGGGACTAGCGGCACCGGGGAGCTGTTTTTT. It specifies CASRLGTSGTGELFF.

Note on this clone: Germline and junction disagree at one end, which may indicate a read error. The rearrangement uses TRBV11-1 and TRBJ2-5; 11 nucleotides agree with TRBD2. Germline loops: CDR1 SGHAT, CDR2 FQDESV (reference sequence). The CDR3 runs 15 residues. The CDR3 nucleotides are TGTGCCAGCAGCGGAACCGGGACTAGCGGAGAGAGCCAGTACTTC. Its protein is CASSGTGTSGESQYF. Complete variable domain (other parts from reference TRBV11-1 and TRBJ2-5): EAEVAQSPRYKITEKSQAVAFWCDPISGHATLYWYRQILGQGPELLVQFQDESVVDDSQLPKDRFSAERLKGVDSTLKIQPAELGDSAMYLCASSGTGTSGESQYFGPGTRLLVL.

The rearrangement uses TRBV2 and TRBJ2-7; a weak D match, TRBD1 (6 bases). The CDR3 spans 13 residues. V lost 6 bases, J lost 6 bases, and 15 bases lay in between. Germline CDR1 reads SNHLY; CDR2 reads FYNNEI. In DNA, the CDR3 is TGTGCCAGCAGCGCCGGGACACCCCTCGAGCAGTACTTC. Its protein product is CASSAGTPLEQYF.

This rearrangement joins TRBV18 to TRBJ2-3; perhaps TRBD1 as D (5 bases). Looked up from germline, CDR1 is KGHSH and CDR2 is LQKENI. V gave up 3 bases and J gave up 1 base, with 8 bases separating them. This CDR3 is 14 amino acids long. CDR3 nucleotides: TGTGCCAGCTCACCGGACACAGGCACAGATACGCAGTATTTT. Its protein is CASSPDTGTDTQYF.

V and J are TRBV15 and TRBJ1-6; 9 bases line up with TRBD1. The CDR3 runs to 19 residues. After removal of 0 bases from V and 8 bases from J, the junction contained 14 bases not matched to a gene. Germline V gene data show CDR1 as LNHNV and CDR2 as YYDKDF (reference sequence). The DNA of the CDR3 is TGTGCCACCAGCAGAGATCCGGCACAGGGGGCCGATTTTGATTCACCCCTCCACTTT. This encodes CATSRDPAQGADFDSPLHF.

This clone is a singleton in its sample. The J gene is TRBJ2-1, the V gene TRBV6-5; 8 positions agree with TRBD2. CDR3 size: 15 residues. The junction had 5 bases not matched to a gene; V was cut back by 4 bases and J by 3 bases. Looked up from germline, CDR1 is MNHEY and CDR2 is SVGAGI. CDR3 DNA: TGTGCCAGCAGTTCACCGGGACTAGACTACAATGAGCAGTTCTTC. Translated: CASSSPGLDYNEQFF.

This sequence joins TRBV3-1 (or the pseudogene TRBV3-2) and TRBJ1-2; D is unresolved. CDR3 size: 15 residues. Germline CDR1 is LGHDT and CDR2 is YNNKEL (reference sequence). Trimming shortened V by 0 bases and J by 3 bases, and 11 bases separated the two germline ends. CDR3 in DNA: TGTGCCAGCAGCCAAGAAGTTATCGGGGACTATGGCTACACCTTC. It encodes CASSQEVIGDYGYTF.

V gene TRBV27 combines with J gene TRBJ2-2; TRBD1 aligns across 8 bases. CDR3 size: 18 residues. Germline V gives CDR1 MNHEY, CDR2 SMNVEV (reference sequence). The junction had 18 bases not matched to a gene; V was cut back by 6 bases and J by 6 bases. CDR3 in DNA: TGTGCCAGCAGACCATTACAGGGGGGATTGATTCAGGCCGGGGAGCTGTTTTTT. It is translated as CASRPLQGGLIQAGELFF.